The present entry profiles one T cell receptor beta chain with its context. This specimen belongs to a study of blood T cell repertoires in COVID-19. Study at large: COVID-19 samples from acute and convalescent phases originated in the United States, Italy and Spain. Sample material is recorded as cDNA or gDNA derived from T cells, B-cell-depleted T cells, or PBMCs.

Authors' analysis steps: Reference gene primer amplification gave nucleated cell count estimates. Assay used: immunoSEQ multiplex PCR; TCRdb lists only in-frame clones, some missing. The V and J calls and clone size come from that table; D and trimming were worked out from the DNA. The data contain over 45,000 clones, roughly four fifths of them seen just once; the ten biggest clones take up 1.9%. The V and J ends lost 7 bases and 3 bases respectively, with 16 bases between them. The germline CDR1 and CDR2 sequences are SGHVS and FQNEAQ. CDR3 length: 14 amino acids. Material for sequencing was peripheral blood. This receptor was taken from a woman aged 55-69 years with acute or convalescent COVID-19. This chain links TRBV7-8 with TRBJ2-7; maybe TRBD2 (5 bases). DNA for the CDR3: TGTGCCAGCATCCCGTCGGTCCGGGACTACGAGCAGTACTTC. Translated, it gives CASIPSVRDYEQYF. Full variable domain (missing parts from reference TRBV7-8 and TRBJ2-7): GAGVSQSPRYKVAKRGQDVALRCDPISGHVSLFWYQQALGQGPEFLTYFQNEAQLDKSGLPSDRFFAERPEGSVSTLKIQRTQQEDSAVYLCASIPSVRDYEQYFGPGTRLTVT.